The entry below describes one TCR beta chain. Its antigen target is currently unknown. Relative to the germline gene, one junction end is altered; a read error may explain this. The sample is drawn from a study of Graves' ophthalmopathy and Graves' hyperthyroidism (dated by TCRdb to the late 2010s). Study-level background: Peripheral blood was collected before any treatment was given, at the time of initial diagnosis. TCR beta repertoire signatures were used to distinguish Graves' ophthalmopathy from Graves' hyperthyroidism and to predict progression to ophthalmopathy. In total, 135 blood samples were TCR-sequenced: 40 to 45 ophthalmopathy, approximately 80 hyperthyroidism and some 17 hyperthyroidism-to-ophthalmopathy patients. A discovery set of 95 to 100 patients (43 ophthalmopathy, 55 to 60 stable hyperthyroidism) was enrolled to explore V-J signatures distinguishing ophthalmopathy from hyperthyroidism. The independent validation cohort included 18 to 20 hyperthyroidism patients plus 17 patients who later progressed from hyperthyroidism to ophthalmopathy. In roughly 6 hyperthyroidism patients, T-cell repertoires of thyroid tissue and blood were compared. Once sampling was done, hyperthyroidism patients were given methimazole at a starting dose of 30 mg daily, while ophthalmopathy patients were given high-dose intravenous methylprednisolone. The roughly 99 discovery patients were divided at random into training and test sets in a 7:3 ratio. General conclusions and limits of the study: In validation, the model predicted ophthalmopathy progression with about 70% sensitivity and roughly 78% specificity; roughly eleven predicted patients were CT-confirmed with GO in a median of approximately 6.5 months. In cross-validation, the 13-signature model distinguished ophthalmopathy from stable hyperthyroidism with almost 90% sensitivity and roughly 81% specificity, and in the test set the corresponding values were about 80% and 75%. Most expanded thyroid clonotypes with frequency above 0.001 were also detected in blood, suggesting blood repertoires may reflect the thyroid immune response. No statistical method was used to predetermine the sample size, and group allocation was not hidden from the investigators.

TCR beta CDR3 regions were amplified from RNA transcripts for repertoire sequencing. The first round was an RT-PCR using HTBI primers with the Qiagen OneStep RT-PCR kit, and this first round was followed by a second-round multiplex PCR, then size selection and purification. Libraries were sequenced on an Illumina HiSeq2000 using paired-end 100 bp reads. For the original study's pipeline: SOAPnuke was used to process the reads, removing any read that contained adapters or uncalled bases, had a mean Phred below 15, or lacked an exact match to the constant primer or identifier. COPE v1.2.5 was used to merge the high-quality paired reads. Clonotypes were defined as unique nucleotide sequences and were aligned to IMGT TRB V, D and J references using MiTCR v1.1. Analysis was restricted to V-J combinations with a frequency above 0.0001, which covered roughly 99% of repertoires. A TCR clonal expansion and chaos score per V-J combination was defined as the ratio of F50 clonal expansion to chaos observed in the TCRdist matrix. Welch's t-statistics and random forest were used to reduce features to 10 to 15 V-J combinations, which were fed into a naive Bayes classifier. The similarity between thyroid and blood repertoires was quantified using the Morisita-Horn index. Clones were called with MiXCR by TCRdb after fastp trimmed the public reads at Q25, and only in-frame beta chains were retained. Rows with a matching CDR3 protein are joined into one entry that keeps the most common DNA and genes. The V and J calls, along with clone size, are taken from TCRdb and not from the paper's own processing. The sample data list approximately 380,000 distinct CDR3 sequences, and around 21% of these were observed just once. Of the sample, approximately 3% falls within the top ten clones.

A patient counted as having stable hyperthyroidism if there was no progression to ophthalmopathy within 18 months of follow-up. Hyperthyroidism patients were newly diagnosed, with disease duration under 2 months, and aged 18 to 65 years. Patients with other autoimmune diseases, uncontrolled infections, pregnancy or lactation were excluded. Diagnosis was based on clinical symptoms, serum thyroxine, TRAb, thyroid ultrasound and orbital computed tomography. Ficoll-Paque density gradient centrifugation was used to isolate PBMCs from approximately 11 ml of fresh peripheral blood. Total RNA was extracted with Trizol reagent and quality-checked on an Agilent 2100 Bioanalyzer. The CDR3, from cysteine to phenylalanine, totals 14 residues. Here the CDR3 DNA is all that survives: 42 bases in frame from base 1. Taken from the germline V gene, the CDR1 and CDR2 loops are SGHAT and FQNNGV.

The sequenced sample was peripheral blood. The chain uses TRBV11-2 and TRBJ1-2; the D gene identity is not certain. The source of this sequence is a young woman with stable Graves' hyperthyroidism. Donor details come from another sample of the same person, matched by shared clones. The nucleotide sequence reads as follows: TGTGCCAGCAGTCTACCGGTACTGAGCTATGGTTACACCTTC. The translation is CASSLPVLSYGYTF.